These 9 T cell receptor beta chains share one sample of origin, sequenced in a study of Graves' ophthalmopathy and Graves' hyperthyroidism. CDR3 regions of TCR beta were amplified from RNA transcripts. RT-PCR was first run with HTBI primers, then multiplex PCR in a second round. MiXCR, applied by TCRdb to the multiplex PCR reads, yields one record per CDR3 protein. The table includes 580,000 or so distinct CDR3 sequences, under 40% detected once. The sequencing sample was made of peripheral blood or thyroid tissue (not recorded which). All receptors derive from an adult man with Graves' hyperthyroidism.

The gene calls are TRBV6-1 and TRBJ1-1; no reliable D call. CDR1 and CDR2 from the germline V gene are MNHNS and SASEGT. V gave up 4 bases and J gave up 5 bases, with 8 bases separating them. This CDR3 spans 12 amino acids. The CDR3 loop reads CASSVYGTEAFF. As DNA, the CDR3 is TGTGCCAGCAGTGTATACGGGACTGAAGCTTTCTTT.

This clonotype was seen a handful of times. This rearrangement joins TRBV4-1 to TRBJ1-1; TRBD1 matches 10 bases. Germline values: CDR1 MGHRA, CDR2 YSYEKL. V lost 0 bases to trimming and J lost 0 bases; unmatched junction nucleotides: 1. This CDR3 region has 16 residues. The CDR3 sequence is CASSQEGQGMNTEAFF. The CDR3 DNA reads as TGCGCCAGCAGCCAAGAGGGACAGGGGATGAACACTGAAGCTTTCTTT.

The V call is TRBV10-3, the J call TRBJ1-2, with TRBD1 identical over 7 bases. Trimming took 6 bases from V and 4 from J; bases not matched to a gene: 5. CDR3 length equals 13 residues. Germline lookup yields CDR1 ENHRY and CDR2 SYGVKD. This chain's CDR3 is CAISSDRAYGYTF. The CDR3 nucleotides are TGTGCCATCAGCTCCGACAGGGCCTATGGCTACACCTTC.

The table lists this clonotype with many counts. The J gene is TRBJ1-6, the V gene TRBV15, with 7 bases aligning to TRBD1. Germline loops: CDR1 LNHNV, CDR2 YYDKDF (reference sequence). V trimming: 0 bases; J trimming: 9 bases; junction bases outside the gene matches: 5. This CDR3 has 15 residues. CDR3 nucleotides: TGTGCCACCAGCAGAGACAGGGGGGACGGTTCACCCCTCCACTTT. Translating it yields CATSRDRGDGSPLHF. Full variable domain (rest looked up from reference TRBV15 and TRBJ1-6): DAMVIQNPRYQVTQFGKPVTLSCSQTLNHNVMYWYQQKSSQAPKLLFHYYDKDFNNEADTPDNFQSRRPNTSFCFLDIRSPGLGDTAMYLCATSRDRGDGSPLHFGNGTRLTVT.

This clonotype showed up many times. V is TRBV29-1 and J is TRBJ2-7; 9 bases are shared with TRBD1. The V gene's germline CDR1 is SQVTM and CDR2 ANQGSEA. The trim removed 6 bases at V and 5 bases at J, leaving 5 bases unmatched. The CDR3 totals 12 residues. The CDR3 sequence: CSVEDRGHEQYF. The CDR3 nucleotides read TGCAGCGTAGAGGACAGGGGACACGAGCAGTACTTC.

The chain carries TRBV29-1 and TRBJ1-3; D might be TRBD1 (6 bases). The V gene's germline CDR1 is SQVTM and CDR2 ANQGSEA. This CDR3 is built from 12 residues. Trimming shortened V by 4 bases and J by 5 bases, and 9 bases separated the two germline ends. Here the CDR3 reads CSVGGGRNTIYF. The CDR3 bases are TGCAGCGTTGGGGGGGGCAGAAACACCATATATTTT. Combining the CDR3 with reference TRBV29-1 and TRBJ1-3 gives the whole variable domain SAVISQKPSRDICQRGTSLTIQCQVDSQVTMMFWYRQQPGQSLTLIATANQGSEATYESGFVIDKFPISRPNLTFSTLTVSNMSPEDSSIYLCSVGGGRNTIYFGEGSWLTVV.

This clonotype was seen more than once but under ten times. The V and J genes are TRBV12-3 or TRBV12-4 and TRBJ1-2; 9 bases match TRBD1. CDR3 size: 15 residues. The V and J ends lost 8 bases and 3 bases, in that order; junction bases with no gene match: 10. The chain's CDR3 is CASSPRTGDDYGYTF. CDR3 nucleotide sequence: TGTGCCAGCTCACCACGGACAGGGGACGACTATGGCTACACCTTC.

J is TRBJ2-7 and V is TRBV7-2, with 13 bases that match TRBD2. The DNA end favors TRBJ2-1, so the J call may be wrong. This CDR3 comprises 15 residues. The germline V gene has CDR1 SGHTA and CDR2 FQGNSA. The CDR3 nucleotides read TGTGCCAGCAACCTCGGACTAGCGGGAGTCAATGAGCAGTTCTTC. Residues: CASNLGLAGVNEQFF.

The chain has TRBV2 and TRBJ1-2; 7 bases map to TRBD1. Per germline, CDR1 SNHLY and CDR2 FYNNEI. After removal of 6 bases from V and 8 bases from J, the junction contained 12 bases not matched to a gene. The CDR3 is made up of 14 amino acids. CDR3 loop: CASSDNGQDRGYTF. CDR3 nucleotides: TGTGCCAGCAGCGACAACGGACAGGATCGGGGCTACACCTTC.